The 25 T cell receptor beta chains below were found in one sample sequenced in a study of CD8 T cells in Susac syndrome. It was with random hexamers that roughly 0.45 to 1 ug RNA was reverse transcribed. TCRdb called the immunoSEQ multiplex PCR reads again in MiXCR, with one record for every CDR3 protein. The sample has approximately 110,000 distinct CDR3 sequences, about 93% seen once. Sequenced input: CD4+ T cells from PBMCs. These receptor sequences come from a human donor in good health.

The J gene is TRBJ2-1, the V gene TRBV5-1; 10 nucleotides match TRBD2. The length of the CDR3 is 17 residues. Germline values: CDR1 SGHRS, CDR2 YFSETQ. V gave up 4 bases and J gave up 1 base; unmatched junction bases: 8. The CDR3 DNA follows: TGCGCCAGCAGCCGACTAGCGGGCCAAGCTTCCTACAATGAGCAGTTCTTC. Translated, it gives CASSRLAGQASYNEQFF.

The V call is TRBV2, the J call TRBJ1-2, with TRBD1 as a possible D gene (5 bases). Trimming took off 8 bases at V and 2 bases at J, with 12 bases between the two ends. The germline V gene has CDR1 SNHLY and CDR2 FYNNEI. This CDR3 has 13 residues. The CDR3 DNA reads TGTGCCAGCCGGGACGGGGCAAACTATGGCTACACCTTC. Its protein product is CASRDGANYGYTF.

V and J are TRBV18 and TRBJ1-1; possibly TRBD1 for D (6 bases). Between the trimmed V and J ends, which lost 3 bases and 4 bases, there was a span of 12 bases. Germline V CDR1 and CDR2: KGHSH, LQKENI. This CDR3 spans 14 amino acids. CDR3 in amino acids: CASSPIGGGTEAFF. The CDR3 region has the DNA TGTGCCAGCTCACCTATCGGGGGCGGCACTGAAGCTTTCTTT.

This clonotype has only one observation. This chain connects TRBV5-1 to TRBJ2-1; a possible D gene is TRBD2 (6 bases). The V end was cut by 3 bases, the J end by 3 bases, with 13 bases between. This CDR3 region has 15 residues. Germline V gene sequence: CDR1 SGHRS, CDR2 YFSETQ. The CDR3 protein is CASSSSGSHYNEQFF. The CDR3 DNA sequence: TGCGCCAGCAGCTCCAGCGGGTCCCACTACAATGAGCAGTTCTTC.

The genes are TRBV23-1 and TRBJ1-4, with D unclear. Being an ORF, TRBV23-1 has a function that is uncertain. V was shortened by 3 bases and J by 8 bases, with 16 bases between the two germline ends. CDR3 length: 15 residues. This CDR3 reads CASSHIKYPPEKLFF. Here the CDR3 DNA reads TGCGCCAGCAGTCATATAAAATACCCCCCCGAAAAACTGTTTTTT.

The CDR3 region is CASSEGASGSKGGEQFF. In nucleotides, the CDR3 is TGTGCCAGCAGTGAAGGTGCTAGCGGGAGTAAAGGGGGTGAGCAGTTCTTC. The rearrangement links TRBV6-1 to TRBJ2-1, with 10 bases lining up with TRBD2. Unmatched junction bases numbered 12, after V lost 1 base and J lost 9 bases. Germline V CDR1 and CDR2: MNHNS, SASEGT. The CDR3 has 17 residues.

V and J are TRBV7-2 and TRBJ2-7; 8 nucleotides line up with TRBD2. J gave up 1 base and V 1 base, and 6 bases lay outside the gene matches. This CDR3 spans 16 amino acids. The V gene's germline CDR1 is SGHTA and CDR2 FQGNSA. The CDR3 region has the DNA TGTGCCAGCAGCTTAGGGTCGGGAGGGAGATCCTACGAGCAGTACTTC. This encodes CASSLGSGGRSYEQYF.

The V and J genes are TRBV6-1 and TRBJ2-7; 13 positions agree with TRBD2. The CDR3 consists of 17 residues. Looked up from germline, CDR1 is MNHNS and CDR2 is SASEGT. V lost 6 bases to trimming and J lost 0 bases; unmatched junction nucleotides: 8. The CDR3 here is CASREGLAGIFSYEQYF. CDR3 sequence (DNA): TGTGCCAGCAGAGAGGGACTAGCGGGAATATTCTCCTACGAGCAGTACTTC.

This chain connects TRBV7-9 to TRBJ1-5; D gene ambiguous. The V gene lost 3 bases and the J gene lost 3 bases, with 12 bases spanning the gap. The length of the CDR3 is 15 residues. CDR1 is SEHNR and CDR2 is FQNEAQ in the germline V gene (reference sequence). The CDR3 reads CASSLDGTFNQPQHF. In DNA, the CDR3 is TGTGCCAGCAGCTTGGACGGTACTTTCAATCAGCCCCAGCATTTT.

This clonotype was detected only once. The J gene is TRBJ1-1, the V gene TRBV13; tentatively, D is TRBD1 (5 bases). Germline V gene data show CDR1 as PRHDT and CDR2 as FYEKMQ (reference sequence). CDR3 length equals 15 residues. The V end was cut by 5 bases, the J end by 1 base, with 14 bases between. CDR3: CASSPITGANTEAFF. In DNA, the CDR3 is TGTGCCAGCAGCCCAATAACCGGGGCGAACACTGAAGCTTTCTTT.

This clonotype was detected only once. The chain links TRBV5-1 to TRBJ1-1; a possible D gene is TRBD1 (5 bases). Deletions cut 0 bases from V and 4 bases from J, with 10 bases between. Germline V gene sequence: CDR1 SGHRS, CDR2 YFSETQ. CDR3 length equals 14 residues. The CDR3 sequence is CASSLGGASTEAFF. The CDR3 DNA reads as TGCGCCAGCAGCTTGGGGGGCGCGAGCACTGAAGCTTTCTTT.

V usage is TRBV19 and J usage is TRBJ1-2; 9 nucleotides match TRBD1. Per germline, CDR1 LNHDA and CDR2 SQIVND (reference sequence). With V trimmed by 5 bases and J by 6 bases, 13 bases remained unmatched. The CDR3 length is 16 residues. CDR3 sequence (DNA): TGTGCCAGTAGTCCGACAGGGGGGACACTAGCTCATGGCTACACCTTC. Protein: CASSPTGGTLAHGYTF.

This sequence joins TRBV6-2 or TRBV6-3 and TRBJ2-7, with D possibly matching TRBD2 (5 bases). This CDR3 comprises 16 residues. The V end was cut by 4 bases, the J end by 6 bases, with 22 bases between. Germline V gene lookup returns CDR1 MNHEY and CDR2 SVGEGT. CDR3 sequence reads: CASSLLPGSRGSEQYF. CDR3 bases: TGTGCCAGCAGTTTGTTACCGGGAAGTAGAGGCTCCGAGCAGTACTTC.

The chain is built from TRBV12-3 or TRBV12-4 and TRBJ1-2; D gene ambiguous. V was pared by 5 bases and J by 3 bases, with 10 bases between. CDR3 size: 13 residues. The CDR3 DNA is TGTGCCAGCAGTCCCGGGCGCCACTATGGCTACACCTTC. Encoded protein: CASSPGRHYGYTF.

This chain joins TRBV7-2 and TRBJ2-3; D unclear. V lost 1 base and J lost 3, with 8 bases in between. The CDR3 is 14 amino acids. CDR1 and CDR2 (germline): SGHTA, FQGNSA. The CDR3 is CASSLGWATDTQYF. The CDR3 DNA reads TGTGCCAGCAGCTTAGGATGGGCGACAGATACGCAGTATTTT.

V and J are TRBV5-1 and TRBJ2-1, with TRBD1 matching over 10 bases. Germline CDR1 and CDR2: SGHRS and YFSETQ. This CDR3 comprises 13 residues. The V segment lost 7 bases and the J segment 8 bases; nucleotides outside the gene matches: 6. The CDR3 DNA is TGCGCCAGCGCGGGACAGGGGAACGATGAGCAGTTCTTC. Amino acid sequence: CASAGQGNDEQFF.

The V and J genes are TRBV2 and TRBJ1-1; 12 bases map to TRBD1. The germline V gene encodes CDR1 SNHLY and CDR2 FYNNEI. Trimming took 7 bases from V and 3 from J; bases not matched to a gene: 6. This CDR3 region has 15 residues. In DNA form, the CDR3 reads TGTGCCAGCACCCGGGACAGGGGGCTGGACACTGAAGCTTTCTTT. Translation: CASTRDRGLDTEAFF.

This rearrangement joins TRBV18 to TRBJ2-7; D might be TRBD1 (5 bases). Germline lookup yields CDR1 KGHSH and CDR2 LQKENI. Trimming removed 0 bases at V and 4 bases at J, with 16 bases between. The CDR3 is 16 residues long. CDR3 amino acids: CASSPPRKGLGYEQYF. The CDR3 bases are TGTGCCAGCTCACCACCCCGGAAGGGGCTTGGGTACGAGCAGTACTTC. The entire variable domain, with the rest obtained from reference TRBV18 and TRBJ2-7, is as follows: NAGVMQNPRHLVRRRGQEARLRCSPMKGHSHVYWYRQLPEEGLKFMVYLQKENIIDESGMPKERFSAEFPKEGPSILRIQQVVRGDSAAYFCASSPPRKGLGYEQYFGPGTRLTVT.

The V call is TRBV5-1, the J call TRBJ2-7; a weak D match, TRBD2 (6 bases). The V gene lost 3 bases and the J gene lost 0 bases, with 7 bases spanning the gap. The CDR3 contains 13 residues. Germline CDR1 reads SGHRS; CDR2 reads YFSETQ. The CDR3 DNA reads TGCGCCAGCAGCTCGACTAGCTCCTACGAGCAGTACTTC. This translates into CASSSTSSYEQYF.

V is TRBV5-1 and J is TRBJ1-2; 8 positions agree with TRBD1. The CDR3 contains 15 residues. Trimming at V came to 4 bases and at J to 7 bases, leaving 12 bases not matched to a gene. Germline values: CDR1 SGHRS, CDR2 YFSETQ. CDR3 DNA: TGCGCCAGCAGCGGGGACAGGTCCCGGGGAGGTGGCTACACCTTC. It specifies CASSGDRSRGGGYTF.

The gene calls are TRBV13 and TRBJ2-3, with D hard to call. The length of the CDR3 is 13 residues. Germline V gene data show CDR1 as PRHDT and CDR2 as FYEKMQ (reference sequence). V was trimmed by 5 bases and J by 3 bases, leaving 9 bases between them. The CDR3 nucleotides read TGTGCCAGCAGCGGGGATAGAACAGATACGCAGTATTTT. Translation gives CASSGDRTDTQYF.

In its sample, this clonotype was seen once. The chain carries TRBV7-9 and TRBJ2-7; 12 nucleotides match TRBD2. Unmatched junction bases numbered 5, after V lost 6 bases and J lost 5 bases. CDR1 and CDR2 from the germline V gene are SEHNR and FQNEAQ (reference sequence). This CDR3 comprises 14 residues. The CDR3 region is CASSPTSGSNEQYF. CDR3 nucleotides: TGTGCCAGCAGTCCGACTAGCGGGAGCAACGAGCAGTACTTC.

This rearrangement joins TRBV23-1 to TRBJ2-3; 11 bases are shared with TRBD2. TRBV23-1 is designated an ORF whose function remains uncertain. Trimming at V came to 0 bases and at J to 0 bases, leaving 11 bases not matched to a gene. This CDR3 spans 20 amino acids. DNA for the CDR3: TGCGCCAGCAGTCAATCGGCGACTAGCGGGAAGCTTCCTAGCACAGATACGCAGTATTTT. Encoded protein: CASSQSATSGKLPSTDTQYF.

The chain couples TRBV7-2 to TRBJ2-3; TRBD2 aligns across 8 bases. Looked up from germline, CDR1 is SGHTA and CDR2 is FQGNSA. V lost 4 bases and J lost 7; bases outside the gene matches: 13. This CDR3 has 16 residues. This CDR3 is CASSSQGLGGAYTQYF. CDR3 bases: TGTGCCAGCAGCTCGCAGGGACTAGGCGGGGCGTATACGCAGTATTTT.

The rearrangement links TRBV6-1 to TRBJ2-5; a weak D match, TRBD2 (5 bases). Germline loops: CDR1 MNHNS, CDR2 SASEGT. V was shortened by 4 bases and J by 0 bases, with 9 bases between the two germline ends. This CDR3 has 14 residues. In nucleotides, the CDR3 is TGTGCCAGCAGTGGCCGGACTCACCAAGAGACCCAGTACTTC. It is translated as CASSGRTHQETQYF.